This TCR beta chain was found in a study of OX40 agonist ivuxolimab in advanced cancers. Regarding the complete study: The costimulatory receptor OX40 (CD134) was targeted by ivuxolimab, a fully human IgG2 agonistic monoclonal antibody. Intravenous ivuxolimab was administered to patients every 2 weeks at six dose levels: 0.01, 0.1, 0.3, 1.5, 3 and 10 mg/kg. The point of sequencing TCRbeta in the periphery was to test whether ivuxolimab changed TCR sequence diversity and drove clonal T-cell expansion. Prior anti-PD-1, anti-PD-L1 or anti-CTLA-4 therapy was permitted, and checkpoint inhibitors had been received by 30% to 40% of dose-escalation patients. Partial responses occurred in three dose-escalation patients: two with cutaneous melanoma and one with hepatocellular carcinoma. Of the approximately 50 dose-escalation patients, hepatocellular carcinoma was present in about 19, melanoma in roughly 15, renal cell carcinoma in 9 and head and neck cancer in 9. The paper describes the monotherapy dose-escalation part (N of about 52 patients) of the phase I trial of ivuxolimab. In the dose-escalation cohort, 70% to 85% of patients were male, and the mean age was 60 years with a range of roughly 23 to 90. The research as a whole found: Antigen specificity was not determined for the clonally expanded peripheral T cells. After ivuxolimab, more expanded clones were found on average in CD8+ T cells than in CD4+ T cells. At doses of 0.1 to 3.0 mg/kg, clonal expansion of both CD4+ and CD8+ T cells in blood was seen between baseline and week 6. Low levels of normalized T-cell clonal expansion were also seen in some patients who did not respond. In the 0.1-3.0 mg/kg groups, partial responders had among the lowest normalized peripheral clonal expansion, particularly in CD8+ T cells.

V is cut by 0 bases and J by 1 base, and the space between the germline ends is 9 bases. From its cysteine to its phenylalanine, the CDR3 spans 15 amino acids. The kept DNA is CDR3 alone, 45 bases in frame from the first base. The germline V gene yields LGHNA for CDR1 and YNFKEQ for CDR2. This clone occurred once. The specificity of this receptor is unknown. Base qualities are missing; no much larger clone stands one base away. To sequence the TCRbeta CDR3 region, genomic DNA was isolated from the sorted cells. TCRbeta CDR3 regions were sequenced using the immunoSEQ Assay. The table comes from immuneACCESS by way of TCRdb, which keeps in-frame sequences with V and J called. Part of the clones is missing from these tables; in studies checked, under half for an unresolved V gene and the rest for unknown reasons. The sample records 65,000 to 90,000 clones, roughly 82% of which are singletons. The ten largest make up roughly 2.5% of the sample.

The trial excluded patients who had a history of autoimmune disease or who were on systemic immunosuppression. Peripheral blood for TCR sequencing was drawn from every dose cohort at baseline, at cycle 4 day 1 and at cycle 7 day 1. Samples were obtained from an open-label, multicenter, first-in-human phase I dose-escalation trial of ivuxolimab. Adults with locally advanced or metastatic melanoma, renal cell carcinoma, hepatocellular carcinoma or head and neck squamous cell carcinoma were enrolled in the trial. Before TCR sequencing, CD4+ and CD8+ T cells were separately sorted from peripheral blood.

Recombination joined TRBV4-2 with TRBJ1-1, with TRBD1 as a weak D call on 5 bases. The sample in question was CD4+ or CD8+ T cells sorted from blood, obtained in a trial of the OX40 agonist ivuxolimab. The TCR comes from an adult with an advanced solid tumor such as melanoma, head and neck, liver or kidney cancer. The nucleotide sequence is TGTGCCAGCAGCCAAGATCCAGGGCGGAACACTGAAGCTTTCTTT. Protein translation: CASSQDPGRNTEAFF.